A single sample gave rise to the 11 T cell receptor beta chains below, sequenced in a study of blood T cell repertoires in COVID-19. The table came from immunoSEQ multiplex PCR; TCRdb's copy has only in-frame clones and leaves some out. Among some 200,000 clones listed, roughly 86% were seen once. The sample comprised peripheral blood. The receptors shown here come from a man aged 40-55 years with active or convalescent COVID-19.

This chain connects TRBV7-2 to TRBJ2-5; 8 bases are shared with TRBD1. This CDR3 has 14 residues. The germline CDR1 and CDR2 sequences are SGHTA and FQGNSA. With 4 bases clipped from V and 5 bases from J, the junction kept 6 bases outside the gene matches. The CDR3 coding sequence is TGTGCCAGCAGCTCCTGGACAGGGATCGAGACCCAGTACTTC. Translating it yields CASSSWTGIETQYF.

This clone was seen only once. CDR3 DNA sequence: TGTGCCAGCAGCCAAGGGGCAAAAGCTTTCTTT. This sequence encodes CASSQGAKAFF. The chain combines TRBV14 with TRBJ1-1; D gene unclear. Per the germline V gene, CDR1 is SGHDN and CDR2 is FVKESK. Trimming pared 1 base from V and 9 bases from J, leaving 6 bases between. The CDR3 sequence is 11 residues long.

The chain uses TRBV7-2 and TRBJ1-1, with TRBD1 identical over 7 bases. The trim removed 4 bases at V and 5 bases at J, leaving 7 bases unmatched. The CDR3 runs to 14 residues. Germline V lookup: CDR1 SGHTA, CDR2 FQGNSA. CDR3 sequence reads: CASSSEAGGTEAFF. DNA of the CDR3: TGTGCCAGCAGCTCGGAAGCAGGGGGTACTGAAGCTTTCTTT.

V is TRBV3-1 (or the pseudogene TRBV3-2) and J is TRBJ1-4, with 7 bases identical to TRBD1. Per germline, CDR1 LGHDT and CDR2 YNNKEL (reference sequence). Losses at the gene ends were 0 bases for V and 7 bases for J; bases not matched to a gene: 5. CDR3 length: 15 residues. This CDR3 is CASSQEGGGFEKLFF. DNA of the CDR3: TGTGCCAGCAGCCAAGAAGGAGGGGGCTTTGAAAAACTGTTTTTT.

The chain uses TRBV5-6 and TRBJ1-2; the D is unclear. The CDR3 has 15 amino acids. The germline CDR1 and CDR2 sequences are SGHDT and YYEEEE. Trimming took 2 bases from V and 6 from J, leaving 17 bases between them. DNA of the CDR3: TGTGCCAGCAGCTTCCCCCCCGAGGGTTCGCATGGCTACACCTTC. Translating it yields CASSFPPEGSHGYTF. The full variable domain, with the rest looked up from reference TRBV5-6 and TRBJ1-2, is DAGVTQSPTHLIKTRGQQVTLRCSPKSGHDTVSWYQQALGQGPQFIFQYYEEEERQRGNFPDRFSGHQFPNYSSELNVNALLLGDSALYLCASSFPPEGSHGYTFGSGTRLTVV.

The CDR3 region is CASSPPSGFSGNTIYF. The CDR3 region has the DNA TGTGCCAGCAGCCCCCCCTCAGGGTTCTCTGGAAACACCATATATTTT. The gene calls are TRBV3-1 (or the pseudogene TRBV3-2) and TRBJ1-3; possibly TRBD1 for D (5 bases). The CDR3 has 16 residues. Germline V gene sequence: CDR1 LGHDT, CDR2 YNNKEL (reference sequence). V gave up 4 bases and J gave up 0 bases, with 13 bases separating them.

The chain uses TRBV7-3 and TRBJ2-3, with TRBD2 identical over 11 bases. The CDR3 runs 16 residues. Germline values: CDR1 SGHTA, CDR2 FQGTGA. V lost 5 bases and J lost 8; bases outside the gene matches: 12. The CDR3 DNA reads TGTGCCAGCAGCCCGCAGGGGCTAGCGGGGGGAGGTACGCAGTATTTT. Translation: CASSPQGLAGGGTQYF.

The chain has TRBV19 and TRBJ1-5, with 7 bases matching TRBD1. CDR3 length equals 14 residues. Trimming removed 6 bases from V and 7 bases from J; junction bases left unmatched: 9. Germline V lookup: CDR1 LNHDA, CDR2 SQIVND (reference sequence). The CDR3 nucleotides read TGTGCCAGTAGAGAGGGGGCAGCTAGCCAGCCCCAGCATTTT. Translation: CASREGAASQPQHF.

The chain carries TRBV27 and TRBJ1-5; 7 bases fit TRBD1. V shed 3 bases, J shed 6 bases, and the junction held 8 bases outside the gene matches. CDR1 is MNHEY and CDR2 is SMNVEV in the germline V gene (reference sequence). The CDR3 length is 15 residues. In nucleotides, the CDR3 is TGTGCCAGCAGTTTCCAAGACAGGGCGCGTCAGCCCCAGCATTTT. This encodes CASSFQDRARQPQHF.

The chain links TRBV7-8 to TRBJ2-2; perhaps TRBD2 as D (7 bases). V was clipped by 1 base and J by 5 bases, with 11 bases between them. The CDR3 is 15 residues long. The V gene's germline CDR1 is SGHVS and CDR2 FQNEAQ. The CDR3 protein is CASSLVGGLTGELFF. In nucleotides, the CDR3 is TGTGCCAGCAGCTTAGTCGGGGGGCTTACCGGGGAGCTGTTTTTT. Combining the CDR3 with reference TRBV7-8 and TRBJ2-2 gives the whole variable domain GAGVSQSPRYKVAKRGQDVALRCDPISGHVSLFWYQQALGQGPEFLTYFQNEAQLDKSGLPSDRFFAERPEGSVSTLKIQRTQQEDSAVYLCASSLVGGLTGELFFGEGSRLTVL.

The rearrangement links TRBV23-1 to TRBJ2-1, with 10 nucleotides matching TRBD2. TRBV23-1 is placed among ORFs of uncertain function. V shed 0 bases, J shed 6 bases, and the junction held 14 bases outside the gene matches. CDR3 size: 19 residues. The CDR3 region is CASSQSNIYPSGGANEQFF. The CDR3 DNA sequence: TGCGCCAGCAGTCAATCCAATATTTATCCGAGCGGGGGGGCCAATGAGCAGTTCTTC.